This TCR beta chain was profiled in a study of beta chain features in type 1 diabetes. CDR3 size: 13 residues. Per the germline V gene, CDR1 is SGHDT and CDR2 is YYEEEE. V lost 4 bases and J 8 bases, leaving 12 bases between the germline ends. What was sequenced were expressed TCRB transcripts, since all of the isolated RNA had been reverse transcribed. Clones were read by immunoSEQ multiplex PCR, and TCRdb kept only the in-frame ones, dropping some. This sample has 250,000 to 350,000 clones, with 14% found just once. Stem cell-like memory, regulatory, central memory and naive CD4+ cells were sorted via CD45RO/CCR7/CD25/CD127/CD95/CD27. The sample holds a few counts of this clone.

The sequence was obtained from a man aged 30 to 39 in good health. What was sequenced was central memory CD4+ T cells from blood. The chain links TRBV5-6 to TRBJ2-2, with D maybe TRBD1 (5 bases). The CDR3 nucleotides are TGTGCCAGCAGCCCGGAAAACAGGGGGGAGCTGTTTTTT. Protein: CASSPENRGELFF.